Sequencing of this T cell receptor beta chain was carried out in a study of T cell responses to AZD1222 COVID-19 vaccine. Study-wide findings and caveats: Spike-specific TCR depth and breadth grew after two AZD1222 doses. A mostly white British donor set with more females was recruited, and clonal diversity was possibly underestimated. Spike was spanned by vaccine-associated CD4 TCRs, which were dominant at 160-218 and 743-854.

Germline-derived CDR1 and CDR2 are SQVTM and ANQGSEA. The ends lost 8 bases at V and 5 bases at J; junction bases unmatched: 9. The CDR3 covers 13 residues. The assay was immunoSEQ multiplex PCR, and TCRdb's table has in-frame clones only and misses some. The sample lists about 120,000 clones; roughly nine tenths were seen once. To note about this clone: Its target is not known.

The receptor comes from an adult in good health. The rearrangement links TRBV29-1 to TRBJ2-4, with 7 bases identical to TRBD2. This specimen was peripheral blood, taken on day 0 of AZD1222 vaccination. DNA for the CDR3: TGCAGCATCCCAGGGACTACAGAAAACATTCAGTACTTC. Translated: CSIPGTTENIQYF.